This TCR beta chain was observed in a study of identical twins. General study results and limits: Beta out-of-frame sequences displayed a weaker excess of sharing between twins.

The V and J ends lost 1 base and 5 bases, in that order; junction bases with no gene match: 4. From germline, CDR1 is SGHTA and CDR2 FQGNSA. The CDR3 is made up of 15 amino acids. Via MiXCR, TCRdb re-called the 5' RACE reads, giving one row per CDR3 protein. There are 200,000 to 250,000 distinct CDR3 sequences in the sample; 7.5% occur only once, and more than 1.5% lies in the top ten. This clonotype was recorded at least ten times. Its antigen is unidentified. These data were also reused for a study on yellow fever vaccine responses in identical twins.

This clonotype was sampled from a woman aged 18-29 years in good health. Input material: memory (CD45RO+) T cells sorted from blood. The chain links TRBV7-2 to TRBJ2-5; TRBD1 agrees at 10 bases. CDR3 amino acids: CASSLGGTGVETQYF. CDR3 DNA: TGTGCCAGCAGCTTAGGTGGGACAGGGGTTGAGACCCAGTACTTC.